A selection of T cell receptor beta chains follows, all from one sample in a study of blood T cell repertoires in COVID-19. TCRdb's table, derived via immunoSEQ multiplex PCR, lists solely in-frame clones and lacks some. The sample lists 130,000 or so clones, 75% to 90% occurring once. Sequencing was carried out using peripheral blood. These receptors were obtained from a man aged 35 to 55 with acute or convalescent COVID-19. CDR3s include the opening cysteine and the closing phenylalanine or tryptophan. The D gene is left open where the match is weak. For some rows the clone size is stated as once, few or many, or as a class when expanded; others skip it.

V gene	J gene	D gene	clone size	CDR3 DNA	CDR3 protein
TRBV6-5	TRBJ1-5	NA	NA	TGTGCCAGCAGTCTGGAGTATAGCAATCAGCCCCAGCATTTT	CASSLEYSNQPQHF
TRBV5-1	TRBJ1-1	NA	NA	TGCGCCAGCAGCCCTGATACTGCTCGAGGCGCTGAAGCTTTCTTT	CASSPDTARGAEAFF
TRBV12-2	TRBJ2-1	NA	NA	TGTGCAAGTCGCTCTCAGTTTAATGAGCAGTTCTTC	CASRSQFNEQFF
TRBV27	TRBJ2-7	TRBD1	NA	TGTGCCAGCACCAACTTCGGACAGGGAAGGGCCTACGAGCAGTACTTC	CASTNFGQGRAYEQYF
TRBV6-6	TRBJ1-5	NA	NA	TGTGCCAGCAGCCCCAGGGAGGGTCAGCCCCAGCATTTT	CASSPREGQPQHF
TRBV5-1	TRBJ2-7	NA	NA	TGCGCCAGCAGCTTGGGAGGGGGAACAAACGAGCAGTACTTC	CASSLGGGTNEQYF
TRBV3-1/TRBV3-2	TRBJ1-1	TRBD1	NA	TGTGCCAGCAGCTCAATCCCAGGACAGGGCACTGAAGCTTTCTTT	CASSSIPGQGTEAFF
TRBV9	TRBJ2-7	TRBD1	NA	TGTGCCAGCAGCGTCCGGACAGGGGGGGACGAGCAGTACTTC	CASSVRTGGDEQYF
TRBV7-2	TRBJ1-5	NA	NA	TGTGCCAGCAGCTTGGTTGAGGTTCAGCCCCAGCATTTT	CASSLVEVQPQHF
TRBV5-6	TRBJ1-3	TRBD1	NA	TGTGCCAGCAGCTTTTCAGGGGGCGGAAACACCATATATTTT	CASSFSGGGNTIYF
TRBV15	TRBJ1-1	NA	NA	TGTGCCACCAGCAGGGGGAGAGGACAGACGGGGACTGAAGCTTTCTTT	CATSRGRGQTGTEAFF
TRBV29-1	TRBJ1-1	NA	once	TGCAGCGGGTCAGCAAGGGGGAGCACTGAAGCTTTCTTT	CSGSARGSTEAFF
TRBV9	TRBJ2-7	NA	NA	TGTGCCAGCAGCACCTTCCAGGGTGGGGAGCAGTACTTC	CASSTFQGGEQYF
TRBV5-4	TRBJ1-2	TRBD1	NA	TGTGCCAGCAGCTCGAGGACAGGAAACTATGGCTACACCTTC	CASSSRTGNYGYTF
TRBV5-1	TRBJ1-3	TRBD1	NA	TGCGCCAGCAGCCCCCGACAGGGTTCTTCTGGAAACACCATATATTTT	CASSPRQGSSGNTIYF
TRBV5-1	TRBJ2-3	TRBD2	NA	TGCGCCAGCAGCTTAGTCTCTAGCGGGAGCCAGACAGATACGCAGTATTTT	CASSLVSSGSQTDTQYF
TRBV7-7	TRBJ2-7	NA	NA	TGTGCCAGCAGCTTAGTTTCCGGGGGTTCCCACGAGCAGTACTTC	CASSLVSGGSHEQYF
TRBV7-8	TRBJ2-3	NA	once	TGTGCCAGCAACGACCCTGGACTTTTTACGCAGTATTTT	CASNDPGLFTQYF
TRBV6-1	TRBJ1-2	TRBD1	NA	TGTGCCAGCAGTGAAGTTGGGGACAGAGATGGCTACACCTTC	CASSEVGDRDGYTF
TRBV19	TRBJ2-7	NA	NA	TGTGCCAGTAGTCGGTCGGCGGTCGGGGACGAGCAGTACTTC	CASSRSAVGDEQYF
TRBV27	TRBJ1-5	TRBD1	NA	TGTGCCAGCAAAGGACAGGGGGGCAATCAGCCCCAGCATTTT	CASKGQGGNQPQHF
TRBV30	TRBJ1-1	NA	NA	TGTGCCTGGAAGACTTCGACAGTTATGAACACTGAAGCTTTCTTT	CAWKTSTVMNTEAFF
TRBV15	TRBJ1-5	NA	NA	TGTGCCACCAGCAGAGCGCTAACAAGGGGAGGAAATAGCAATCAGCCCCAGCATTTT	CATSRALTRGGNSNQPQHF
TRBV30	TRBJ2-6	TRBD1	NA	TGTGCCTGGACGGGGACAGCTAACCCCTCTGGGGCCAACGTCCTGACTTTC	CAWTGTANPSGANVLTF
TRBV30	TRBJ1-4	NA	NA	TGTGCCTGGAGTGAGCCAGGGGCACCAGATAGACTGTTTTTT	CAWSEPGAPDRLFF
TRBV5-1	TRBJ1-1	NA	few	TGCGCCAGCAGCATGGACGGGGGTGGTACTGAAGCTTTCTTT	CASSMDGGGTEAFF
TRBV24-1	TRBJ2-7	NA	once	TGTGCCACCAGTGAACCCGGGACTGCCCTGCAGTACTTC	CATSEPGTALQYF
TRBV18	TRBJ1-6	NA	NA	TGTGCCAGCTCACCGAGACCCCCTGTGGAGAGGACACCCCTCCACTTT	CASSPRPPVERTPLHF
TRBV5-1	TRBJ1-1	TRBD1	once	TGCGCCAGCAGCCGAACCGGGACAGGGGGTGTTACTGAAGCTTTCTTT	CASSRTGTGGVTEAFF
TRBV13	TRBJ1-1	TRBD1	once	TGTGCCAGCAGCCAGACAGGGGTCAGCATGAACACTGAAGCTTTCTTT	CASSQTGVSMNTEAFF
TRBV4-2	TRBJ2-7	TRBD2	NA	TGTGCCAGCAGCCAAGATTTGAGTAGCGGGGCCGATTTTACCTACGAGCAGTACTTC	CASSQDLSSGADFTYEQYF
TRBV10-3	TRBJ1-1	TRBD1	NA	TGTGCCATCAGTGCGTTGGGTGACAGGGGCACTGAAGCTTTCTTT	CAISALGDRGTEAFF
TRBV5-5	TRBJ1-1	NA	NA	TGTGCCAGCAGCTTGGCTCAGCGGAACACTGAAGCTTTCTTT	CASSLAQRNTEAFF
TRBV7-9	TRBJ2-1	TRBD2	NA	TGTGCCAGCAGCTTAGCGAGTAGCGGGAGGGCTCACAATGAGCAGTTCTTC	CASSLASSGRAHNEQFF
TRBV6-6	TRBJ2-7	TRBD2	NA	TGTGCCAGCAGTCTACGGGGACTAATGAGCTCCTACGAGCAGTACTTC	CASSLRGLMSSYEQYF
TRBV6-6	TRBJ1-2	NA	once	TGTGCCAGCAGCCCCCAGCGGTGGGGGCGCATTGATAGGAGTCCTAACTATGGCTACACCTTC	CASSPQRWGRIDRSPNYGYTF
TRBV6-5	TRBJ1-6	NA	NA	TGTGCCAGCATTACAGCCAATTCACCCCTCCACTTT	CASITANSPLHF
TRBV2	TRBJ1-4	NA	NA	TGTGCCAGCAGTGAGGCCAGGTATAATGAAAAACTGTTTTTT	CASSEARYNEKLFF
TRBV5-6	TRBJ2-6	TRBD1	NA	TGTGCCAGCAGCCCCGGACAGGGGGCGGACGGGGCCAACGTCCTGACTTTC	CASSPGQGADGANVLTF
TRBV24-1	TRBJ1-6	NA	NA	TGTGCCACCAGTGACCGTGAGTTTAATTCACCCCTCCACTTT	CATSDREFNSPLHF
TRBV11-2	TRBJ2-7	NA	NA	TGTGCCAGCAGCTTAGGGACAGTAACCCCCTCCGAGCAGTACTTC	CASSLGTVTPSEQYF